This T cell receptor beta chain was sequenced during a study of chemoradiotherapy in HPV16-positive cancers. From germline, CDR1 is MDHEN and CDR2 SYDVKM. This CDR3 is built from 16 residues. After removal of 6 bases from V and 9 bases from J, the junction contained 13 bases not matched to a gene. In this sample, this clone turned up once. Antigen: not known. Broader study findings: Candidate HPV-specific clones and E7-related TCR motifs grew in tumor during treatment.

Libraries were prepared by immunoSEQ multiplex PCR; TCRdb keeps only in-frame clonotypes and omits some of them. The sample carries roughly 7,900 clones, approximately 80% recorded once. The receptor was derived from a human donor with HPV-associated anogenital cancer. Collection took place from a patient who underwent chemoradiotherapy. This chain uses TRBV28 with TRBJ2-5; 13 bases are shared with TRBD2. CDR3 amino acids: CASRNGLAGALRAQYF. The CDR3 nucleotides read TGTGCCAGCAGAAACGGACTAGCGGGAGCGTTGAGGGCCCAGTACTTC.